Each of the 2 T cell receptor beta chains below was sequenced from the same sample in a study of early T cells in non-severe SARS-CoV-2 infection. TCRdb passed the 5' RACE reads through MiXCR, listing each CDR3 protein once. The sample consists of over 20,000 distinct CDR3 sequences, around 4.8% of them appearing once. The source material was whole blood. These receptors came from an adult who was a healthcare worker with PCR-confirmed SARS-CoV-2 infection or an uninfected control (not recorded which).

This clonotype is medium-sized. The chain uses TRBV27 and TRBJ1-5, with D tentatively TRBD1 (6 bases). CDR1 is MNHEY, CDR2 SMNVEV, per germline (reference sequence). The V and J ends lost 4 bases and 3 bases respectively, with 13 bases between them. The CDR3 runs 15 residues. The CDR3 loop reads CASSSIGQINQPQHF. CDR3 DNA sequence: TGTGCCAGCAGTTCCATCGGACAGATCAATCAGCCCCAGCATTTT.

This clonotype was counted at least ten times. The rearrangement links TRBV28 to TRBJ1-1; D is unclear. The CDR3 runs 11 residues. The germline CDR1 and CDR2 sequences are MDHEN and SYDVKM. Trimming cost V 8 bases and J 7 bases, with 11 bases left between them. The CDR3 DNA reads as TGTGCCAGCTTTAGATGGGGTGAAGCTTTCTTT. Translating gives CASFRWGEAFF.